The 26 T cell receptor beta chains below all came from one sample that was sequenced in a study of blood T cell repertoires in COVID-19. Sequenced by immunoSEQ multiplex PCR; TCRdb stores in-frame clones only, minus some. The sample contains 150,000 to 200,000 clones, more than 75% of which appear only once. Sample: peripheral blood. All receptors come from a human donor in a cohort sampled during active COVID-19.

The rearrangement links TRBV2 to TRBJ1-3; TRBD1 aligns across 7 bases. Unmatched junction bases numbered 7, after V lost 6 bases and J lost 2 bases. The CDR3 runs 15 residues. Germline CDR1 SNHLY, CDR2 FYNNEI. The CDR3 coding sequence is TGTGCCAGCAGACCACAGGGGACGGCTGGAAACACCATATATTTT. It is translated as CASRPQGTAGNTIYF.

The chain employs TRBV3-1 (or the pseudogene TRBV3-2) and TRBJ2-7, with 9 bases that match TRBD2. V dropped 0 bases and J dropped 7; count of bases not matched to a gene: 7. The CDR3 runs to 15 residues. The germline gives CDR1 LGHDT, CDR2 YNNKEL (reference sequence). CDR3 amino acids: CASSQETSGPPEQYF. CDR3 nucleotides: TGTGCCAGCAGCCAAGAGACTAGCGGCCCACCGGAGCAGTACTTC.

This clone was detected once. The chain has TRBV5-8 and TRBJ1-4; D is perhaps TRBD1 (6 bases). CDR3 size: 17 residues. Trimming shortened V by 0 bases and J by 4 bases, and 16 bases separated the two germline ends. CDR1 SGHTS and CDR2 YDEGEE come from the germline V gene. The CDR3, as DNA: TGTGCCAGCAGCTTGGATCTTCGTACAGGGTATAATGAAAAACTGTTTTTT. This gives the protein CASSLDLRTGYNEKLFF. Combining the CDR3 with reference TRBV5-8 and TRBJ1-4 gives the whole variable domain EAGVTQSPTHLIKTRGQQATLRCSPISGHTSVYWYQQALGLGLQFLLWYDEGEERNRGNFPPRFSGRQFPNYSSELNVNALELEDSALYLCASSLDLRTGYNEKLFFGSGTQLSVL.

J is TRBJ2-1 and V is TRBV5-1, with D uncertain. Germline assignment: CDR1 SGHRS and CDR2 YFSETQ. V lost 6 bases and J lost 0, with 22 bases in between. CDR3 size: 18 residues. CDR3 sequence: CASKSPTSTESSYNEQFF. The CDR3 nucleotides are TGCGCCAGCAAAAGCCCAACTTCTACCGAGAGCTCCTACAATGAGCAGTTCTTC.

This sequence joins TRBV5-6 and TRBJ1-2, with TRBD1 as a possible D gene (6 bases). V gave up 4 bases and J gave up 6 bases, with 13 bases separating them. Per the germline V gene, CDR1 is SGHDT and CDR2 is YYEEEE. This CDR3 has 13 amino acids. The CDR3 region has the DNA TGTGCCAGCAGCCCAACAGGGTATGATGGCTACACCTTC. The encoded protein is CASSPTGYDGYTF.

The chain employs TRBV28 and TRBJ1-1; D unclear. This CDR3 contains 14 residues. From germline, CDR1 is MDHEN and CDR2 SYDVKM. V was clipped by 10 bases and J by 4 bases, with 19 bases between them. The CDR3 region is CATLEWEYGTEAFF. CDR3 DNA sequence: TGTGCCACCCTGGAGTGGGAGTATGGCACTGAAGCTTTCTTT.

The V and J genes are TRBV12-3 or TRBV12-4 and TRBJ2-5; D is unresolved. The CDR3 loop spans 12 amino acids. Trimming cost V 6 bases and J 3 bases, with 8 bases left between them. This CDR3 is CASSPVEETQYF. The CDR3 nucleotides read TGTGCCAGCAGCCCGGTCGAAGAGACCCAGTACTTC.

The chain carries TRBV5-1 and TRBJ1-3; 7 bases are a match to TRBD1. The CDR3 loop spans 14 amino acids. Per the germline V gene, CDR1 is SGHRS and CDR2 is YFSETQ. V shed 1 base and J 3 bases; nucleotides not matched to a gene: 1. The CDR3: CASSLTGDGNTIYF. The CDR3 nucleotides read TGCGCCAGCAGCTTGACAGGGGATGGAAACACCATATATTTT.

This chain joins TRBV28 and TRBJ1-1; TRBD1 aligns across 11 bases. The CDR3 has 14 residues. Trimming removed 4 bases from V and 3 bases from J; junction bases left unmatched: 1. CDR1 is MDHEN, CDR2 SYDVKM, per germline. CDR3 DNA sequence: TGTGCCAGCAGTTCGGGACAGGGGGACACTGAAGCTTTCTTT. Its protein product is CASSSGQGDTEAFF.

The chain employs TRBV6-6 and TRBJ2-6; 8 positions agree with TRBD1. This CDR3 contains 17 residues. Germline CDR1 and CDR2: MNHNY and SVGAGI (reference sequence). J was trimmed by 0 bases and V by 5 bases; bases with no gene match: 6. Written as DNA, the CDR3 is TGTGCCAGCAGTCCCGGGACAGGCTCCTCTGGGGCCAACGTCCTGACTTTC. Amino acid sequence: CASSPGTGSSGANVLTF.

The genes are TRBV13 and TRBJ2-3; 11 nucleotides agree with TRBD2. The V gene end was trimmed by 7 bases and the J gene end by 2 bases; junction bases not matched to a gene: 14. The CDR3 loop spans 18 amino acids. Looked up from germline, CDR1 is PRHDT and CDR2 is FYEKMQ (reference sequence). In DNA, the CDR3 is TGTGCCAGCACCCAACGGGCTAGCGGGAGGAGAACCACAGATACGCAGTATTTT. Translated: CASTQRASGRRTTDTQYF.

The V and J genes are TRBV3-1 (or the pseudogene TRBV3-2) and TRBJ2-1; D unclear. The CDR3 spans 15 residues. CDR1 and CDR2 from the germline V gene are LGHDT and YNNKEL (reference sequence). Trimming removed 4 bases from V and 0 bases from J, with 10 bases in between. DNA for the CDR3: TGTGCCAGCAGCCCTGACGGGTTCTCCTACAATGAGCAGTTCTTC. Residues: CASSPDGFSYNEQFF.

The chain employs TRBV12-3 or TRBV12-4 and TRBJ2-7, with 7 bases matching TRBD1. V shed 5 bases, J shed 5 bases, and the junction held 6 bases outside the gene matches. The CDR3 covers 13 residues. The CDR3 is CASSTTGFHEQYF. The CDR3 DNA sequence: TGTGCCAGCAGTACGACAGGGTTTCACGAGCAGTACTTC.

Here the CDR3 DNA reads TGCGCCAGTTCTCTAACGGTTAACACTGAAGCTTTCTTT. Translating gives CASSLTVNTEAFF. The rearrangement uses TRBV10-1 and TRBJ1-1; D ambiguous. V was clipped by 9 bases and J by 2 bases, with 13 bases between them. The CDR3 is 13 amino acids. Germline values: CDR1 WNHNN, CDR2 SYGVQD (reference sequence).

V is TRBV5-6 and J is TRBJ2-2; D may be TRBD1 (6 bases). Between the trimmed V and J ends, which lost 3 bases and 0 bases, there was a span of 15 bases. Germline assignment: CDR1 SGHDT and CDR2 YYEEEE. The CDR3 has 17 residues. The CDR3 bases are TGTGCCAGCAGCTCCCAGACAGGCCTCGCGAACACCGGGGAGCTGTTTTTT. Translating it yields CASSSQTGLANTGELFF.

This sequence joins TRBV6-1 and TRBJ2-1; D possibly corresponds to TRBD1 (6 bases). Germline lookup yields CDR1 MNHNS and CDR2 SASEGT. The CDR3 is made up of 16 amino acids. Trimming took off 0 bases at V and 3 bases at J, with 12 bases between the two ends. This CDR3 reads CASSEALVRGYNEQFF. The CDR3 DNA reads TGTGCCAGCAGTGAAGCGCTAGTCAGGGGCTACAATGAGCAGTTCTTC.

The rearrangement uses TRBV7-2 and TRBJ1-6; the D gene is possibly TRBD1 (5 bases). Trimming took off 0 bases at V and 5 bases at J, with 8 bases between the two ends. The CDR3 consists of 15 residues. Germline values: CDR1 SGHTA, CDR2 FQGNSA. The CDR3 protein is CASSLAPGNNSPLHF. CDR3 DNA sequence: TGTGCCAGCAGCTTAGCGCCAGGGAATAATTCACCCCTCCACTTT.

The CDR3 DNA is TGCGCCAGCAGCTTTGCAGGGAACAATGAAAAACTGTTTTTT. This translates into CASSFAGNNEKLFF. V usage is TRBV5-1 and J usage is TRBJ1-4, with TRBD1 as a possible D gene (5 bases). Germline lookup yields CDR1 SGHRS and CDR2 YFSETQ. CDR3 length equals 14 residues. Trimming shortened V by 2 bases and J by 5 bases, and 10 bases separated the two germline ends.

This clone was seen only once. This rearrangement joins TRBV10-1 to TRBJ2-7, with D possibly matching TRBD1 (5 bases). Germline CDR1 reads WNHNN; CDR2 reads SYGVQD (reference sequence). The CDR3 consists of 13 residues. The germline V and J ends were trimmed by 2 bases and 3 bases, with 8 bases remaining between them. The CDR3 nucleotides read TGCGCCAGCAGTGAGAACAGGTTCTACGAGCAGTACTTC. This translates into CASSENRFYEQYF.

The CDR3 DNA reads TGTGCCAGCAGCCCACGCGGGGGCAGGGAGCGGGATACGCAGTATTTT. Its translation is CASSPRGGRERDTQYF. V usage is TRBV7-9 and J usage is TRBJ2-3, with D tentatively TRBD2 (7 bases). Trimming removed 5 bases at V and 6 bases at J, with 21 bases between. Germline CDR1 SEHNR, CDR2 FQNEAQ (reference sequence). The CDR3 covers 16 residues.

This clone came up once. The genes are TRBV3-1 (or the pseudogene TRBV3-2) and TRBJ2-7; 12 bases line up with TRBD2. The CDR3 has 15 amino acids. CDR1 and CDR2 (germline): LGHDT, YNNKEL (reference sequence). J lost 6 bases, V lost 2 bases, and 5 bases had no gene match. The CDR3: CASSQLAGGLGEQYF. The DNA of the CDR3 is TGTGCCAGCAGCCAACTAGCGGGGGGGCTAGGCGAGCAGTACTTC.

This clone was recorded many times. Other DNA sequences in the sample encode the same CDR3. V gene TRBV29-1 combines with J gene TRBJ1-1, with 7 bases identical to TRBD1. Germline assignment: CDR1 SQVTM and CDR2 ANQGSEA. The CDR3 loop spans 12 amino acids. The V gene end was trimmed by 4 bases and the J gene end by 2 bases; junction bases not matched to a gene: 1. The CDR3 region is CSVGQGNTEAFF. The CDR3 coding sequence is TGCAGCGTTGGACAGGGTAACACTGAAGCTTTCTTT.

The chain carries TRBV19 and TRBJ2-3, with TRBD2 as a possible D gene (5 bases). Germline V gene data show CDR1 as LNHDA and CDR2 as SQIVND (reference sequence). There are 14 residues in the CDR3. V lost 6 bases and J 0 bases, leaving 10 bases between the germline ends. For the CDR3, the DNA is TGTGCCAGTAGCCAACTAGGAAGCACAGATACGCAGTATTTT. As protein: CASSQLGSTDTQYF. Full variable domain (rest looked up from reference TRBV19 and TRBJ2-3): DGGITQSPKYLFRKEGQNVTLSCEQNLNHDAMYWYRQDPGQGLRLIYYSQIVNDFQKGDIAEGYSVSREKKESFPLTVTSAQKNPTAFYLCASSQLGSTDTQYFGPGTRLTVL.

This clone was found many times. The genes are TRBV13 and TRBJ1-2, with D possibly matching TRBD1 (5 bases). This CDR3 has 16 residues. Germline V gives CDR1 PRHDT, CDR2 FYEKMQ (reference sequence). The germline V and J ends were trimmed by 3 bases and 8 bases, with 22 bases remaining between them. The DNA of the CDR3 is TGTGCCAGCAGCTTCGGGTACAGGATTACGGCGGGGGGCTACACCTTC. Its translation is CASSFGYRITAGGYTF.

The CDR3, as DNA: TGTGCCAGCAGAGAGGCTATTGAGTCTGAAAAACTGTTTTTT. Protein product: CASREAIESEKLFF. The genes are TRBV5-4 and TRBJ1-4; no clear D gene. Germline-derived CDR1 and CDR2 are SGHNT and YYREEE (reference sequence). V was clipped by 5 bases and J by 7 bases, with 15 bases between them. The CDR3 sequence is 14 residues long.

The chain couples TRBV27 to TRBJ2-5; D possibly corresponds to TRBD2 (5 bases). Germline-derived CDR1 and CDR2 are MNHEY and SMNVEV (reference sequence). V lost 6 bases, J lost 11 bases, and 16 bases lay in between. The CDR3 is 12 amino acids. CDR3 residues: CASSHAPAEQYF. CDR3 DNA: TGTGCCAGCAGCCACGCCCCAGCGGAGCAGTACTTC.